These T cell receptor beta chains were read from a single sample in a study of blood T cell repertoires in COVID-19. TCRdb's copy holds only in-frame clones and misses some; the assay was immunoSEQ multiplex PCR. The table lists some 180,000 clones, approximately 86% of them singletons, with approximately 25% in the top ten. Material: PBMCs or T cells enriched from blood (not recorded which). These receptors originate from a woman aged 40 to 50 in a cohort exposed to, infected with or recovered from COVID-19 (not recorded which). Each CDR3 is given with its conserved first and last residue. The D gene is left open where the match is weak. Only some rows state a clone size, as once, few, many or a class for expanded clones.

v_call	d_call	j_call	clone_size	cdr3_length	cdr3_nt	cdr3_aa
TRBV11-3	TRBD2	TRBJ2-7	-	14	TGTGCCAGCAGCCCTCGGCGGGAGGGCTACGAGCAGTACTTC	CASSPRREGYEQYF
TRBV10-2	-	TRBJ1-5	-	14	TGCGCCAGCAGGGAGGTAGGGGTGACTCAGCCCCAGCATTTT	CASREVGVTQPQHF
TRBV2	TRBD1	TRBJ1-2	-	18	TGTGCCAGCAGTGAAATGGTAGGACAGGGGTACGGTAACTATGGCTACACCTTC	CASSEMVGQGYGNYGYTF
TRBV6-2/TRBV6-3	-	TRBJ2-1	-	15	TGTGCCAGCAGTTACCAAGTTGAGTCCTACAATGAGCAGTTCTTC	CASSYQVESYNEQFF
TRBV28	TRBD1	TRBJ1-5	-	14	TGTGCCAGCAGTTATTACAGGGGCAGTCAGCCCCAGCATTTT	CASSYYRGSQPQHF
TRBV7-9	-	TRBJ1-1	-	15	TGTGCCAGCAGCCCCCCGGGGGGCGGTAACACTGAAGCTTTCTTT	CASSPPGGGNTEAFF
TRBV4-1	-	TRBJ2-7	few	15	TGCGCCAGCAGCCAAGATACTCACAGTCCCTACGAGCAGTACTTC	CASSQDTHSPYEQYF
TRBV6-5	TRBD1	TRBJ2-1	-	16	TGTGCCAGCAGTTACAGACGACAGGGGTACGGCGATGAGCAGTTCTTC	CASSYRRQGYGDEQFF
TRBV7-9	-	TRBJ2-7	few	12	TGTGCCAGCAGCTTAGGTGACTCCGATAGGTACTTC	CASSLGDSDRYF
TRBV18	-	TRBJ1-4	-	16	TGTGCCAGCTCACAAATGCAGGGGAAGGGTAATGAAAAACTGTTTTTT	CASSQMQGKGNEKLFF
TRBV5-1	TRBD1	TRBJ1-1	-	14	TGCGCCAGCAGCGGGGGACAGGGGGTGGGTGAAGCTTTCTTT	CASSGGQGVGEAFF
TRBV5-6	-	TRBJ1-1	few	15	TGTGCCAGCAGCGCCCCGGACACCTCGAACACTGAAGCTTTCTTT	CASSAPDTSNTEAFF
TRBV10-3	-	TRBJ1-2	once	12	TGTGCCATCAGTGCAGGCGATTATGGCTACACCTTC	CAISAGDYGYTF
TRBV25-1	-	TRBJ2-1	-	14	TGTGCCAGCAGTGGGTTGGGGCCCTGGAATGAGCAGTTCTTC	CASSGLGPWNEQFF
TRBV6-1	-	TRBJ1-1	once	18	TGTGCCAGCAGTGGCTCCCATCGTTACTGGAGGGGAAACACTGAAGCTTTCTTT	CASSGSHRYWRGNTEAFF
TRBV19	-	TRBJ1-1	once	13	TGTGCCTCATATGGGATCGGGGTCAGAAAAGCTTTCTTT	CASYGIGVRKAFF
TRBV27	TRBD1	TRBJ1-1	-	17	TGTGCCAGCAGTTTATCCGGACAGGGGGTAGGGAGCACTGAAGCTTTCTTT	CASSLSGQGVGSTEAFF
TRBV5-6	-	TRBJ2-7	-	12	TGTGCCAGCAGCTCCCAAGCGAACGAGCAGTACTTC	CASSSQANEQYF
TRBV11-3	TRBD1	TRBJ2-7	-	14	TGTGCCAGCAGCTTTGGGACAGTGCTCTACGAGCAGTACTTC	CASSFGTVLYEQYF
TRBV24-1	TRBD1	TRBJ2-1	-	15	TGTGCCACCAGTGATTTCGGGACAGGGGTCGATGAGCAGTTCTTC	CATSDFGTGVDEQFF
TRBV7-2	TRBD2	TRBJ2-7	-	15	TGTGCCAGCAGCTTATCGGGAGGCTTCTCCTACGAGCAGTACTTC	CASSLSGGFSYEQYF
TRBV7-9	-	TRBJ1-2	-	11	TGTGCCAGCAGCCCAGGCTATGGCTACACCTTC	CASSPGYGYTF
TRBV4-1	-	TRBJ2-7	-	17	TGCGCCAGCAGCCAAGGACGAGGCCGGGACACTTACTACGAGCAGTACTTC	CASSQGRGRDTYYEQYF
TRBV29-1	TRBD1	TRBJ1-2	-	15	TGCAGCGTGCTTACGGGGACAGGGTCATTCTATGGCTACACCTTC	CSVLTGTGSFYGYTF
TRBV3-1/TRBV3-2	-	TRBJ1-2	-	13	TGTGCCAGCAGCCAAGATCCCGGCTATGGCTACACCTTC	CASSQDPGYGYTF
TRBV5-1	TRBD1	TRBJ2-7	once	16	TGCGCCAGCAGCTTGGGAGACAGGGAATTCTCCTACGAGCAGTACTTC	CASSLGDREFSYEQYF
TRBV3-1/TRBV3-2	TRBD2	TRBJ2-1	-	16	TGTGCCAGCAGCCAACCACTAGCGACTGACTACAATGAGCAGTTCTTC	CASSQPLATDYNEQFF
TRBV7-9	TRBD1	TRBJ2-3	-	15	TGTGCCAGCAGCTTTAGGACAGGAGGCACAGATACGCAGTATTTT	CASSFRTGGTDTQYF
TRBV3-1/TRBV3-2	-	TRBJ1-2	-	18	TGTGCCAGCAGCCAAGATTCCCTCAGGGGATACTTTAACTATGGCTACACCTTC	CASSQDSLRGYFNYGYTF
TRBV5-4	-	TRBJ2-7	-	11	TGTGCCAGCAGCGACGCGGTAGAGCAGTACTTC	CASSDAVEQYF
TRBV28	-	TRBJ1-1	-	14	TGTGCCAGCAGAACAATTGGGGCGAACACTGAAGCTTTCTTT	CASRTIGANTEAFF
TRBV19	TRBD1	TRBJ2-2	-	14	TGTGCCAGTAGCGGGGGACAGGTTTCCGGGGAGCTGTTTTTT	CASSGGQVSGELFF
TRBV5-4	TRBD2	TRBJ2-3	-	18	TGTGCCAGCAGCTCCTATCCAGTTAATAGCGGGAGTAGGGATACGCAGTATTTT	CASSSYPVNSGSRDTQYF
TRBV5-4	TRBD2	TRBJ2-1	-	15	TGTGCCAGCAGCCTTACTAGCGGGAGGTTGTCTTGGCAGTTCTTC	CASSLTSGRLSWQFF
TRBV6-5	-	TRBJ2-1	once	16	TGTGCCAGCAGTTACTCGACAGCCTTCTCCTACAATGAGCAGTTCTTC	CASSYSTAFSYNEQFF
TRBV5-1	TRBD1	TRBJ2-5	-	15	TGCGCCAGCAGTTCCGACAGGGTCGGGCAAGAGACCCAGTACTTC	CASSSDRVGQETQYF
TRBV11-3	TRBD1	TRBJ1-1	-	12	TGTGCCAGCAGGGATCCGGGACAGATGGCTTTCTTT	CASRDPGQMAFF
TRBV4-3	-	TRBJ2-5	-	14	TGCGCCAGCAGCCCCGAGGGGGGGAGGGAGACCCAGTACTTC	CASSPEGGRETQYF
TRBV3-1/TRBV3-2	-	TRBJ1-1	-	14	TGTGCCAGCAGCCTACAGGACAGGAACACTGAAGCTTTCTTT	CASSLQDRNTEAFF
TRBV5-4	TRBD2	TRBJ2-7	-	14	TGTGCCAGCAGCTTGGGGCGGGGGGGCTACGAGCAGTACTTC	CASSLGRGGYEQYF
TRBV2	-	TRBJ1-2	-	13	TGTGCCAGCAGGTCGGGTACCCTCTATGGCTACACCTTC	CASRSGTLYGYTF
TRBV29-1	TRBD1	TRBJ1-1	once	13	TGCAGCGCTTCGACAGGGGGGAACACTGAAGCTTTCTTT	CSASTGGNTEAFF
TRBV3-1/TRBV3-2	TRBD1	TRBJ1-2	-	15	TGTGCCAGCAGCTCACGGACAGGGGGGGTCTATGGCTACACCTTC	CASSSRTGGVYGYTF
TRBV6-4	-	TRBJ1-6	-	15	TGTGCCAGCAGTGATCCGGTGGAGGGGCCACCACCCCTCCACTTT	CASSDPVEGPPPLHF
TRBV5-4	-	TRBJ2-5	-	15	TGTGCCAGCAGCTTACAACTAGCAGCTAAAGAGACCCAGTACTTC	CASSLQLAAKETQYF
TRBV5-4	-	TRBJ2-5	-	15	TGTGCCAGCAGCTTGGGATGGCAGGAAACGGAGACCCAGTACTTC	CASSLGWQETETQYF
TRBV19	TRBD1	TRBJ1-1	-	15	TGTGCCAGTAGTGTGACGGGACAGTTGAACACTGAAGCTTTCTTT	CASSVTGQLNTEAFF
TRBV19	-	TRBJ1-1	-	13	TGTGCCAGTAGCAGAGGCTCGAACACTGAAGCTTTCTTT	CASSRGSNTEAFF
TRBV23-1	TRBD1	TRBJ1-4	-	17	TGCGCCAGCACAGGACAGGGAGAGGAACTTGTTAATGAAAAACTGTTTTTT	CASTGQGEELVNEKLFF
TRBV12-3/TRBV12-4	TRBD1	TRBJ1-3	-	13	TGTGCCAGCAGTTTGACAGGGGGAGGCACCATATATTTT	CASSLTGGGTIYF
TRBV12-3/TRBV12-4	-	TRBJ1-1	-	13	TGTGCCAGCAGCTCTGGGGGAGGGACTGAAGCTTTCTTT	CASSSGGGTEAFF
TRBV7-8	-	TRBJ1-1	-	18	TGTGCCAGCACCGAAAGGGGGACAAGGGCAGTTATGAACACTGAAGCTTTCTTT	CASTERGTRAVMNTEAFF
TRBV21-1	-	TRBJ2-7	-	13	TGTGCCAGCAGCAAAGAAACAGGGAACGAGCAGTACTTC	CASSKETGNEQYF
TRBV5-4	-	TRBJ1-1	-	14	TGTGCCAGCAGCTTCCGTGGGGGGGCCGAGGAAGCTTTCTTT	CASSFRGGAEEAFF
TRBV4-1	-	TRBJ2-2	-	16	TGCGCCAGCAGCCTCCAGGGAACAGGGAACACCGGGGAGCTGTTTTTT	CASSLQGTGNTGELFF
TRBV12-5	TRBD1	TRBJ1-2	-	15	TGTGCTAGTGGTTTGCCAGGGACAGGGGACTATGGCTACACCTTC	CASGLPGTGDYGYTF
TRBV6-2/TRBV6-3	-	TRBJ1-1	-	11	TGTGCCAGCAGTTACTCTTATGAAGCTTTCTTT	CASSYSYEAFF
TRBV29-1	-	TRBJ2-7	-	13	TGCAGCGTTGGGACAGATCTACCCTACGAGCAGTACTTC	CSVGTDLPYEQYF